The 30 T cell receptor beta chains below all came from one sample that was sequenced in a study of T cell repertoires in cytomegalovirus infection. TCRdb re-derived calls from the reads in MiXCR, one entry per CDR3 protein. This sample has a few hundred thousand distinct CDR3 sequences, with around 27% found just once. Material: PBMCs. All receptors derive from a human donor in good health (CMV status not recorded). Some clones in this sample may be carry-over from other donors' samples.

This clonotype was counted at least ten times. The chain uses TRBV7-2 and TRBJ1-6; unclear D gene. Germline V lookup: CDR1 SGHTA, CDR2 FQGNSA. CDR3 length equals 13 residues. V shed 5 bases and J shed 8 bases, with 10 bases lying between them. This CDR3 is CASSPSIDSPLHF. Here the CDR3 DNA reads TGTGCCAGCAGCCCGTCGATCGATTCACCCCTCCACTTT.

Many counts were recorded for this clonotype. CDR3 nucleotide sequence: TGTGCCAGCAGCTGGACAGGGAGGGGAGAGACCCAGTACTTC. Encoded protein: CASSWTGRGETQYF. This rearrangement joins TRBV7-8 to TRBJ2-5; a weak D match, TRBD1 (8 bases). V was shortened by 4 bases and J by 4 bases, with 13 bases between the two germline ends. Germline-derived CDR1 and CDR2 are SGHVS and FQNEAQ. This CDR3 region has 14 residues.

Ten or more counts support this clonotype. The CDR3 DNA follows: TGCGCCAGCAGCTTGTCGGGACAGGGGGTCGCCGGGGAGCTGTTTTTT. Residues: CASSLSGQGVAGELFF. J is TRBJ2-2 and V is TRBV5-1; 11 nucleotides match TRBD1. The CDR3 covers 16 residues. The J segment lost 6 bases and the V segment lost 1 base, leaving 5 bases of the junction unmatched. The germline gives CDR1 SGHRS, CDR2 YFSETQ.

The table lists this clonotype with a count of one. This sequence may be a read error, since a much larger clone differs from it by one base. A read error is likely, as this CDR3 ends without the conserved phenylalanine or tryptophan. V usage is TRBV7-2 and J usage is TRBJ1-4; 11 bases agree with TRBD1. CDR3 size: 15 residues. CDR1 and CDR2 (germline): SGHTA, FQGNSA. The ends lost 0 bases at V and 7 bases at J; junction bases unmatched: 1. The CDR3, as DNA: TGTGCCAGCAGCTTAGCCGGGACAGGGGGTGAAAAACTGTTTCTT. Its protein product is CASSLAGTGGEKLFL.

This clonotype was counted only a few times. The rearrangement uses TRBV6-5 and TRBJ2-7; the D is unclear. The germline gives CDR1 MNHEY, CDR2 SVGAGI. This CDR3 spans 16 amino acids. V lost 7 bases and J lost 5, with 24 bases in between. CDR3 sequence (DNA): TGTGCCAGCAACTACGGAACTGTAGGACGAGGACACGAGCAGTACTTC. Encoded protein: CASNYGTVGRGHEQYF.

This clonotype was recorded many times. The chain couples TRBV7-6 to TRBJ2-3; 12 bases fit TRBD2. This CDR3 is 17 amino acids long. Germline V lookup: CDR1 SGHVS, CDR2 FNYEAQ. Germline trimming cut 5 bases from V and 1 base from J; bases unmatched to any gene: 7. The CDR3 reads CASSLRLAGEGTDTQYF. DNA for the CDR3: TGTGCCAGCAGCCTGCGACTAGCGGGAGAGGGCACAGATACGCAGTATTTT. Drawing the rest from reference TRBV7-6 and TRBJ2-3, the complete variable domain is GAGVSQSPRYKVTKRGQDVALRCDPISGHVSLYWYRQALGQGPEFLTYFNYEAQQDKSGLPNDRFSAERPEGSISTLTIQRTEQRDSAMYRCASSLRLAGEGTDTQYFGPGTRLTVL.

The chain recombines TRBV7-9 with TRBJ2-1; D possibly corresponds to TRBD1 (6 bases). Germline V CDR1 and CDR2: SEHNR, FQNEAQ (reference sequence). Between the trimmed V and J ends, which lost 5 bases and 6 bases, there was a span of 14 bases. The CDR3 loop spans 14 amino acids. CDR3 loop: CASSPRGSRNEQFF. The CDR3 region has the DNA TGTGCCAGCAGCCCCAGGGGTTCCCGCAATGAGCAGTTCTTC.

This clonotype was seen a few times. The chain has TRBV4-1 and TRBJ2-3, with D unclear. Between the trimmed V and J ends, which lost 2 bases and 2 bases, there was a span of 8 bases. The CDR3 sequence is 14 residues long. Germline CDR1 is MGHRA and CDR2 is YSYEKL. DNA for the CDR3: TGCGCCAGCAGCCAAATCGTGAACACAGATACGCAGTATTTT. Translating gives CASSQIVNTDTQYF.

The chain links TRBV7-9 to TRBJ1-1; tentatively, D is TRBD1 (5 bases). CDR3 length equals 14 residues. The germline V gene encodes CDR1 SEHNR and CDR2 FQNEAQ (reference sequence). V was trimmed by 5 bases and J by 4 bases, leaving 14 bases between them. DNA for the CDR3: TGTGCCAGCAGCCCTATGGGGGGTAGCACTGAAGCTTTCTTT. Protein: CASSPMGGSTEAFF.

V is TRBV24-1 and J is TRBJ1-5; tentatively, D is TRBD1 (5 bases). V was pared by 7 bases and J by 9 bases, with 12 bases between. This CDR3 region has 12 residues. The V gene's germline CDR1 is KGHDR and CDR2 SFDVKD. The CDR3 sequence is CATSTGRGPQHF. CDR3 bases: TGTGCCACCAGCACGGGACGAGGGCCCCAGCATTTT.

The CDR3: CASTADRNEAFF. For the CDR3, the DNA is TGCGCCAGCACCGCAGACAGGAATGAAGCTTTCTTT. This chain joins TRBV5-1 and TRBJ1-1; D may be TRBD1 (6 bases). CDR3 length equals 12 residues. Per germline, CDR1 SGHRS and CDR2 YFSETQ. The germline V and J ends were trimmed by 6 bases and 7 bases, with 13 bases remaining between them.

This clonotype has just a few counts. The chain combines TRBV12-3 or TRBV12-4 with TRBJ2-1; D might be TRBD2 (5 bases). V lost 5 bases to trimming and J lost 7 bases, with 15 bases between them. There are 14 residues in the CDR3. The CDR3 DNA reads as TGTGCCAGCAGTGGTGGAGCGGACGGGAATGAGCAGTTCTTC. It specifies CASSGGADGNEQFF.

V and J are TRBV19 and TRBJ1-5; D is unclear. The CDR3 runs 15 residues. In germline, CDR1 is LNHDA, CDR2 SQIVND (reference sequence). The V and J ends lost 2 bases and 2 bases respectively, with 10 bases between them. The CDR3 region has the DNA TGTGCCAGTAGTATAATGGTTTTGGGCAATCAGCCCCAGCATTTT. This sequence encodes CASSIMVLGNQPQHF.

The chain carries TRBV12-3 or TRBV12-4 and TRBJ1-5; weak D call: TRBD1 (5 bases). V shed 5 bases and J shed 7 bases, with 18 bases lying between them. The CDR3 is made up of 15 amino acids. The CDR3 loop reads CASSSSRQGAQPQHF. CDR3 coding DNA: TGTGCCAGCAGTAGCTCACGGCAGGGCGCGCAGCCCCAGCATTTT.

The CDR3 coding sequence is TGTGCCAGCAGCTTAGCGGGAGGGCCTCATAATGAGCAGTTCTTC. Amino acid sequence: CASSLAGGPHNEQFF. This sequence joins TRBV5-6 and TRBJ2-1; the match to TRBD2 covers 10 bases. The V segment lost 2 bases and the J segment 7 bases; nucleotides outside the gene matches: 6. The V gene's germline CDR1 is SGHDT and CDR2 YYEEEE. CDR3 length equals 15 residues.

This chain uses TRBV29-1 with TRBJ2-7; 7 bases agree with TRBD2. V dropped 1 base and J dropped 3; count of bases not matched to a gene: 0. This CDR3 spans 12 amino acids. Germline V gives CDR1 SQVTM, CDR2 ANQGSEA. As DNA, the CDR3 is TGCAGCGTTGAAGGGACTAGCTACGAGCAGTACTTC. It encodes CSVEGTSYEQYF.

The chain employs TRBV19 and TRBJ2-3; D unclear. Germline V lookup: CDR1 LNHDA, CDR2 SQIVND (reference sequence). Trimming cost V 11 bases and J 0 bases, with 9 bases left between them. The CDR3 runs to 12 residues. In DNA form, the CDR3 reads TGTGCCGGAAAAGGGAGCACAGATACGCAGTATTTT. As protein: CAGKGSTDTQYF.

This rearrangement joins TRBV28 to TRBJ2-7, with D uncertain. Germline lookup yields CDR1 MDHEN and CDR2 SYDVKM. There are 11 residues in the CDR3. The V end lost 8 bases, the J end lost 4 bases, and 9 bases lay between the germline ends. The CDR3 is CASEKEYEQYV. DNA for the CDR3: TGTGCCAGCGAGAAGGAGTACGAGCAGTACGTC.

The chain employs TRBV18 and TRBJ1-2, with D possibly TRBD1 on 5 matching bases. Germline V gene data show CDR1 as KGHSH and CDR2 as LQKENI. This CDR3 region has 14 residues. V lost 0 bases, J lost 7 bases, and 12 bases lay in between. The CDR3 protein is CASSPPVDSSGYTF. CDR3 in DNA: TGTGCCAGCTCACCACCCGTAGACAGCTCTGGCTACACCTTC.

This clonotype was observed once. It is likely a read error, because the conserved phenylalanine at the end of the CDR3 is missing. This chain connects TRBV6-1 to TRBJ1-1, with D perhaps TRBD1 (5 bases). This CDR3 has 15 residues. Trimming removed 4 bases from V and 3 bases from J, with 15 bases in between. The germline V gene encodes CDR1 MNHNS and CDR2 SASEGT. CDR3 bases: TGTGCCAGCAGTGCCGCCGAAAAGGGGTACACTGAAGCTTTCATT. Protein sequence: CASSAAEKGYTEAFI.

Many counts were recorded for this clonotype. The V gene is TRBV7-2, the J gene TRBJ2-7, with 14 bases matching TRBD2. The CDR3 is made up of 16 amino acids. Per germline, CDR1 SGHTA and CDR2 FQGNSA. Trimming cost V 4 bases and J 6 bases; bases outside gene matches: 8. The CDR3 DNA sequence: TGTGCCAGCAGCTCTCTGACTAGCGGGAGGGCCGGCGAGCAGTACGTC. Amino acid sequence: CASSSLTSGRAGEQYV.

The genes are TRBV7-3 and TRBJ2-5; no clear D gene. Germline CDR1 is SGHTA and CDR2 is FQGTGA. This CDR3 contains 17 residues. The V end lost 1 base, the J end lost 4 bases, and 19 bases lay between the germline ends. DNA for the CDR3: TGTGCCAGCAGCTTAAACCCCGAGGCTCATAAGCCAGAGACCCAGTACTTC. It encodes CASSLNPEAHKPETQYF.

This clonotype was observed a handful of times. The chain employs TRBV20-1 and TRBJ2-5; D might be TRBD1 or TRBD2, each matching 5 bases. With 5 bases removed from V and 5 bases from J, the gap between germline ends came to 15 bases. The CDR3 length is 13 residues. Per germline, CDR1 DFQATT and CDR2 SNEGSKA (reference sequence). This chain's CDR3 is CSAGAGVRETQYF. As DNA, the CDR3 is TGCAGTGCTGGGGCCGGGGTCCGGGAGACCCAGTACTTC.

The chain uses TRBV29-1 and TRBJ2-5, with TRBD2 identical over 7 bases. J was trimmed by 2 bases and V by 7 bases; bases with no gene match: 7. The CDR3 runs to 13 residues. Germline V gives CDR1 SQVTM, CDR2 ANQGSEA. CDR3 bases: TGCAGCGCACAGACTAGCCGACAAGAGACCCAGTACTTC. Its translation: CSAQTSRQETQYF.

V is TRBV6-1 and J is TRBJ2-7, with D unresolved. This CDR3 region has 15 residues. Per the germline V gene, CDR1 is MNHNS and CDR2 is SASEGT. V lost 5 bases and J lost 4, with 18 bases in between. The CDR3 DNA is TGTGCCAGCAGTCCTGTTAACCTCCCCCCTTACGAGCAGTACGTC. It encodes CASSPVNLPPYEQYV.

This clonotype has only a few counts. The rearrangement links TRBV7-2 to TRBJ2-3; 8 bases are a match to TRBD2. This CDR3 has 15 amino acids. CDR1 SGHTA and CDR2 FQGNSA come from the germline V gene. Losses at the gene ends were 5 bases for V and 7 bases for J; bases not matched to a gene: 11. The CDR3 loop is CASSVSGGKPHTQYF. DNA for the CDR3: TGTGCCAGCAGCGTAAGCGGGGGAAAGCCCCATACGCAGTATTTT.

The chain recombines TRBV6-2 or TRBV6-3 with TRBJ1-2, with 10 positions matching TRBD1. The germline V gene has CDR1 MNHEY and CDR2 SVGEGT. V shed 3 bases and J 4 bases; nucleotides not matched to a gene: 14. The CDR3 is 18 amino acids. CDR3 protein: CASSYPQPSGTGVYGYTF. CDR3 nucleotides: TGTGCCAGCAGTTATCCTCAACCTTCCGGGACAGGGGTCTATGGCTACACCTTC.

The rearrangement uses TRBV12-3 or TRBV12-4 and TRBJ1-2; a weak D match, TRBD1 (6 bases). The CDR3 totals 13 residues. V shed 7 bases and J shed 6 bases, with 15 bases lying between them. In DNA form, the CDR3 reads TGTGCCAGCATTTCCGGAGGGGGTCATGGCTACACCTTC. Protein sequence: CASISGGGHGYTF.

The chain recombines TRBV14 with TRBJ1-1, with D uncertain. The CDR3 is made up of 14 amino acids. With 0 bases removed from V and 1 base from J, the gap between germline ends came to 6 bases. Germline assignment: CDR1 SGHDN and CDR2 FVKESK. This CDR3 reads CASSQDEKNTEAFF. CDR3 DNA: TGTGCCAGCAGCCAAGATGAGAAGAACACTGAAGCTTTCTTT.

The chain couples TRBV28 to TRBJ2-7; D is possibly TRBD2 (5 bases). Germline CDR1 reads MDHEN; CDR2 reads SYDVKM. The CDR3 length is 14 residues. Trimming left V 6 bases short and J 7 bases short, with 19 bases between. CDR3 region: CASSSGSWGKEQYF. As DNA, the CDR3 is TGTGCCAGCAGCTCGGGGTCCTGGGGTAAAGAGCAGTACTTC.